This T cell receptor (beta chain) was obtained from a study of control samples from healthy donors and cancer patients. Germline V gives CDR1 ENHRY, CDR2 SYGVKD. This CDR3 has 12 residues. The V end was cut by 0 bases, the J end by 3 bases, with 3 bases between. Points on this clone: Other DNA variants within this sample encode the same CDR3.

Profiled with immunoSEQ multiplex PCR; TCRdb holds only in-frame clones, not every one. The profile covers around 130,000 clones, with about 95% appearing a single time and less than 4.5% taken by the ten largest. V is TRBV10-3 and J is TRBJ2-7, with D unresolved. This receptor was taken from a man under 40 in good health. Sample: blood. The CDR3 sequence: CAISESIYEQYF. The CDR3 bases are TGTGCCATCAGTGAGTCGATCTACGAGCAGTACTTC.